The 2 T cell receptor beta chains given below trace back to one sample, sequenced in a study of healthy donors' naive CD4 and CD8 T cells. Starting from 450 to 550 ng of total RNA, TCR libraries were made with linear amplification. TCRdb independently ran MiXCR on the reads; one entry per CDR3 protein. The repertoire includes approximately 200,000 distinct CDR3 sequences, about 76% of them detected once, and about 2.1% sits in the top ten. The sequenced sample consisted of naive CD4+ and CD8+ T cells sorted from blood, pooled from several donors. Receptor source: a pool of human donors in good health; the sample pools cells from several healthy donors.

J is TRBJ2-7 and V is TRBV27; TRBD1 aligns across 8 bases. Trimming at V came to 6 bases and at J to 2 bases, leaving 9 bases not matched to a gene. The CDR3 runs to 15 residues. Looked up from germline, CDR1 is MNHEY and CDR2 is SMNVEV (reference sequence). CDR3 sequence (DNA): TGTGCCAGCAGCAGAAACCCCAGGGGGCCCTACGAGCAGTACTTC. This codes for CASSRNPRGPYEQYF.

This clonotype occurred once. This chain links TRBV6-2 or TRBV6-3 with TRBJ1-1, with D unclear. The CDR3 is 13 amino acids. V was clipped by 6 bases and J by 0 bases, with 8 bases between them. From germline, CDR1 is MNHEY and CDR2 SVGEGT. The CDR3 DNA reads TGTGCCAGCAGCCTTGTAGTGAACACTGAAGCTTTCTTT. Translation gives CASSLVVNTEAFF.